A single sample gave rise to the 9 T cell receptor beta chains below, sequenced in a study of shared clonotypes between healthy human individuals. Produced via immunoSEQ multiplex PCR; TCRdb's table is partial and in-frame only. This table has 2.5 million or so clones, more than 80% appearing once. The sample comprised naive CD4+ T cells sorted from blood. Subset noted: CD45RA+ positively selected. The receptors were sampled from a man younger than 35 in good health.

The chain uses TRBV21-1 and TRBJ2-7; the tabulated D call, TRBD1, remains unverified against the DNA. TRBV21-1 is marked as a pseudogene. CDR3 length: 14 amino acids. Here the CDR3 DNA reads TGTGCCAGCAGCTTATGGACAGGGTACTACGAGCAGTACTTC. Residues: CASSLWTGYYEQYF.

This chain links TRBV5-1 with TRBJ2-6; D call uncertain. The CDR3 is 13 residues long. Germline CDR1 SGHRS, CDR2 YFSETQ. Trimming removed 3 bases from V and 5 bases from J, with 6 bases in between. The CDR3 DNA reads TGCGCCAGCAGCTCCCAGTGGGCCAACGTCCTGACTTTC. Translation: CASSSQWANVLTF.

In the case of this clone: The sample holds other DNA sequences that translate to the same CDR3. The CDR3 sequence: CASSFSENTEAFF. For the CDR3, the DNA is TGTGCCAGCAGCTTCAGCGAGAACACTGAAGCTTTCTTT. The V and J genes are TRBV11-2 and TRBJ1-1; D uncertain. The CDR3 is made up of 13 amino acids. Deletions cut 3 bases from V and 1 base from J, with 6 bases between. Germline lookup yields CDR1 SGHAT and CDR2 FQNNGV.

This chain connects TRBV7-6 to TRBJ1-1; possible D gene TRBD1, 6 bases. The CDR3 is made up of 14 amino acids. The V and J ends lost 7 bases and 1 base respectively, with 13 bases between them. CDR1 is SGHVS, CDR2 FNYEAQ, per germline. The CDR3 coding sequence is TGTGCCAGCACTGCGGGACATCCGAACACTGAAGCTTTCTTT. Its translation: CASTAGHPNTEAFF.

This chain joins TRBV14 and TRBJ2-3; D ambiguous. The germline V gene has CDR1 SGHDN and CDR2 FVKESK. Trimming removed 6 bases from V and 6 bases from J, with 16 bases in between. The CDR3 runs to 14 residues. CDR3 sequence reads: CASSSLSLVDTQYF. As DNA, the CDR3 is TGTGCCAGCAGTTCCTTATCCCTTGTTGATACGCAGTATTTT. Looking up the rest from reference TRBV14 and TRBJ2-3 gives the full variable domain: EAGVTQFPSHSVIEKGQTVTLRCDPISGHDNLYWYRRVMGKEIKFLLHFVKESKQDESGMPNNRFLAERTGGTYSTLKVQPAELEDSGVYFCASSSLSLVDTQYFGPGTRLTVL.

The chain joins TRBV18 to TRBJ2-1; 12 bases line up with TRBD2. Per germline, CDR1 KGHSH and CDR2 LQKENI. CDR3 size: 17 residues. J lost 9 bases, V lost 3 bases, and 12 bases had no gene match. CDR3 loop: CASSPPTTSGSAAEQFF. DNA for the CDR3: TGTGCCAGCTCACCTCCCACGACTAGCGGGAGTGCAGCTGAGCAGTTCTTC.

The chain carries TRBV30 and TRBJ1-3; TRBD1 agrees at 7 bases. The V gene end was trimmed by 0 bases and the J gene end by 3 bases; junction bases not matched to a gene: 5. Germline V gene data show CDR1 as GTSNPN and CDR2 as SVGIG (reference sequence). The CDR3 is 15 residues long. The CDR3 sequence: CAWSVGAGGGNTIYF. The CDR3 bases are TGTGCCTGGAGTGTTGGGGCAGGGGGTGGAAACACCATATATTTT.

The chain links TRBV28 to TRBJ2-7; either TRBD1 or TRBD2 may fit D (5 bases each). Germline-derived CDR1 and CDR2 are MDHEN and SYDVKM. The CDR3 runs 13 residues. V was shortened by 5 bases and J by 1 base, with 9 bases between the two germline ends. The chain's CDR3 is CASSGGSSYEQYF. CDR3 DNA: TGTGCCAGCAGTGGGGGTTCATCCTACGAGCAGTACTTC.

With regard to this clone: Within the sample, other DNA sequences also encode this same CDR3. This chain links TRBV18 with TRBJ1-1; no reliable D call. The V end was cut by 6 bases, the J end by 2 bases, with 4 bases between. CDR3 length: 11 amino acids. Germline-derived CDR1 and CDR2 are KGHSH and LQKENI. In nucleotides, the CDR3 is TGTGCCAGCTCCCAAAACACTGAAGCTTTCTTT. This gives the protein CASSQNTEAFF.